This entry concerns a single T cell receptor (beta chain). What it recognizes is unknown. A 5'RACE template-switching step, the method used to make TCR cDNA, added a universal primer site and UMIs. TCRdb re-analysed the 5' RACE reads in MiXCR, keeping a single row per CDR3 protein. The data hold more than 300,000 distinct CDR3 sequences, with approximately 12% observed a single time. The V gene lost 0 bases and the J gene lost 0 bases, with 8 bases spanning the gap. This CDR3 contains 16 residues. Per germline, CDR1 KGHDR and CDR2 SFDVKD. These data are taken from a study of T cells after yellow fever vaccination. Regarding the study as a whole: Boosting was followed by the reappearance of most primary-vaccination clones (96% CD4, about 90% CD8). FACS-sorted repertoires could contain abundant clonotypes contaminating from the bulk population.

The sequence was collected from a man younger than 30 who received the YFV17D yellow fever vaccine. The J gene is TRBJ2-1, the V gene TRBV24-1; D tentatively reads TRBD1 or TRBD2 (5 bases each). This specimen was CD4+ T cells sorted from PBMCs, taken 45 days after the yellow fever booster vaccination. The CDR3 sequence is CATSDLWGSSYNEQFF. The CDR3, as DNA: TGTGCCACCAGTGATTTGTGGGGGAGCTCCTACAATGAGCAGTTCTTC.